This T cell receptor beta chain was identified during a study of T cell responses to AZD1222 COVID-19 vaccine. Broader study findings: It was only after the peak T cell response that any repertoires were sampled.

Here immunoSEQ multiplex PCR was the method, and the copy in TCRdb shows in-frame clones only, minus some. The table records roughly 120,000 clones, around nine tenths of them present only once. The length of the CDR3 is 15 residues. The V segment lost 1 base and the J segment 5 bases; nucleotides outside the gene matches: 2. The V gene's germline CDR1 is SGHRS and CDR2 YFSETQ. With respect to this clone: Its antigen remains unknown.

The origin of this receptor is an adult in good health. The sample in question was peripheral blood, obtained on day 0 of AZD1222 vaccination. This chain joins TRBV5-1 and TRBJ2-5; 13 bases match TRBD2. The CDR3 spells CASSLSGLAGETQYF. In DNA, the CDR3 is TGCGCCAGCAGCTTGTCGGGACTAGCGGGGGAGACCCAGTACTTC.